This T cell receptor (beta chain) was recovered during a study of Graves' ophthalmopathy and Graves' hyperthyroidism. RNA served as the template for amplifying TCR beta CDR3 regions. HTBI primers served in a first-round RT-PCR, which a second-round multiplex PCR followed. TCRdb passed the multiplex PCR reads through MiXCR, listing each CDR3 protein once. The table has almost 750,000 distinct CDR3 sequences, roughly two fifths seen once; the top ten hold less than 55%. The CDR3 covers 13 residues. With V trimmed by 6 bases and J by 0 bases, 1 base remained unmatched. Per the germline V gene, CDR1 is SQVTM and CDR2 is ANQGSEA.

Sequenced sample: peripheral blood. The sequence was collected from an adult man with Graves' ophthalmopathy. V and J are TRBV29-1 and TRBJ2-3, with TRBD2 matching 9 bases. The CDR3 DNA sequence: TGCAGCGTCGCGGGGGGGAGCACAGATACGCAGTATTTT. Translation gives CSVAGGSTDTQYF.